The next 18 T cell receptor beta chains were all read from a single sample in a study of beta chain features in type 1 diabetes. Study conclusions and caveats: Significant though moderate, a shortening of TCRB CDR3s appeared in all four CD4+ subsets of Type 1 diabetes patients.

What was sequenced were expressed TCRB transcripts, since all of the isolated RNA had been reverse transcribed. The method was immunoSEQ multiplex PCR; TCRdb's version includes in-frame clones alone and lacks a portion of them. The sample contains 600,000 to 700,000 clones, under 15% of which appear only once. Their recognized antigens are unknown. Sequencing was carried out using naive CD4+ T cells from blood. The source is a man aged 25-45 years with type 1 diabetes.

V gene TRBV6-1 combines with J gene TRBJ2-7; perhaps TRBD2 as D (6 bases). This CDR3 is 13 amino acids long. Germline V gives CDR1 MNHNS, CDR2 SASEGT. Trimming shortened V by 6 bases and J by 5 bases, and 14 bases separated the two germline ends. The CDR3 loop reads CASRAGGVDEQYF. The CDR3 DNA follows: TGTGCCAGCAGGGCCGGGGGTGTTGACGAGCAGTACTTC.

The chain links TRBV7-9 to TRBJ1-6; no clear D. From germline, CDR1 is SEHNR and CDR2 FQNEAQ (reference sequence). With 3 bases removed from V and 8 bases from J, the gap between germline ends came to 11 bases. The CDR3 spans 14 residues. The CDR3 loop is CASSLPGHDSPLHF. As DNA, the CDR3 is TGTGCCAGCAGCTTGCCCGGGCATGATTCACCCCTCCACTTT.

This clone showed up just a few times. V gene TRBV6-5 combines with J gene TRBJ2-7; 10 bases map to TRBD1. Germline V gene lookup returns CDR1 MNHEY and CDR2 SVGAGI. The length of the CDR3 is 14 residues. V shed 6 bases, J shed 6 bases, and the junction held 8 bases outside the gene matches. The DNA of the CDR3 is TGTGCCAGCAGCCGACAGGGGGCTTTAACCGAGCAGTACTTC. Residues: CASSRQGALTEQYF.

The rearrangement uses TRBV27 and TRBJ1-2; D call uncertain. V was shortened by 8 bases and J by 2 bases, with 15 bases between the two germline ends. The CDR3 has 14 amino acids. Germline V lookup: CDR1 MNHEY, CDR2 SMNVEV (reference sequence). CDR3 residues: CASRTGEVNYGYTF. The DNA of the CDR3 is TGTGCCAGCCGAACTGGGGAGGTCAACTATGGCTACACCTTC.

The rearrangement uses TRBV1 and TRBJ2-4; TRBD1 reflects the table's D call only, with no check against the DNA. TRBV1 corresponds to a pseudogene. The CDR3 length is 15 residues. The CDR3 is CTSSQDHTAKNIQYF. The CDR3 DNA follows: TGCACCAGCAGCCAAGATCACACGGCCAAAAACATTCAGTACTTC.

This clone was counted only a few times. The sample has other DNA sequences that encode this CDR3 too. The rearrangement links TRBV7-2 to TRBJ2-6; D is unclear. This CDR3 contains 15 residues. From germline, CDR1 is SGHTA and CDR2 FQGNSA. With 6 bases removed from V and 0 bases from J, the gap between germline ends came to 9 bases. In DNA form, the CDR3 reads TGTGCCAGCAGTCTTGACATCTCTGGGGCCAACGTCCTGACTTTC. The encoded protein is CASSLDISGANVLTF.

DNA of the CDR3: TGTGCCTGGAGCGGGTCAGGGGACATTCAGTACTTC. It yields the protein CAWSGSGDIQYF. The V and J genes are TRBV30 and TRBJ2-4; possibly TRBD1 for D (6 bases). The germline CDR1 and CDR2 sequences are GTSNPN and SVGIG (reference sequence). There are 12 residues in the CDR3. The germline V and J ends were trimmed by 3 bases and 8 bases, with 11 bases remaining between them.

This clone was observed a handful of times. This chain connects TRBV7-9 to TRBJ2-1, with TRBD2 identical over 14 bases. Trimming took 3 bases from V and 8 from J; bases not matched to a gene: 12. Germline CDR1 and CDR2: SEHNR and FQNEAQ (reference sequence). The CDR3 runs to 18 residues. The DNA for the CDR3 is TGTGCCAGCAGCTTTATTAGTAAGGGGACTAGCGGGGGCTATGAGCAGTTCTTC. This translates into CASSFISKGTSGGYEQFF.

The CDR3 region has the DNA TGCGCCAGCAGCGGAATGACAGGTGACTATGGCTACACCTTC. Encoded protein: CASSGMTGDYGYTF. The V and J genes are TRBV5-1 and TRBJ1-2; tentatively, D is TRBD1 (6 bases). From germline, CDR1 is SGHRS and CDR2 YFSETQ. Trimming cost V 4 bases and J 3 bases, with 13 bases left between them. The CDR3 runs to 14 residues.

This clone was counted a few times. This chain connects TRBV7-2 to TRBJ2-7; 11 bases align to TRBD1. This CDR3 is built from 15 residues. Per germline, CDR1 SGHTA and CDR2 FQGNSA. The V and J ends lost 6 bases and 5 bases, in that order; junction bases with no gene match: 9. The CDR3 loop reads CASRLGDRGFNEQYF. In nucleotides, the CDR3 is TGTGCCAGCAGGCTTGGGGACAGGGGGTTCAACGAGCAGTACTTC.

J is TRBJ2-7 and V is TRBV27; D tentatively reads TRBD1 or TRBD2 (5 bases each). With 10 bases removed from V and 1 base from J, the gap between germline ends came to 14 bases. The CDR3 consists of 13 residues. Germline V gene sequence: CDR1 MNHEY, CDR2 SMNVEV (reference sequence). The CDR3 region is CATWGSRSYEQYF. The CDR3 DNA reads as TGTGCCACCTGGGGGTCCCGATCCTACGAGCAGTACTTC.

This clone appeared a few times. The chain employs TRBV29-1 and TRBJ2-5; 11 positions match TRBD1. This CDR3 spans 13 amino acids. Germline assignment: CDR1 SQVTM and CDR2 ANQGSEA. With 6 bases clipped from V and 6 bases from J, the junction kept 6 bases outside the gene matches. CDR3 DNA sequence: TGCAGCGTACACAGGGACAGGGGGAAGACCCAGTACTTC. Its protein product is CSVHRDRGKTQYF.

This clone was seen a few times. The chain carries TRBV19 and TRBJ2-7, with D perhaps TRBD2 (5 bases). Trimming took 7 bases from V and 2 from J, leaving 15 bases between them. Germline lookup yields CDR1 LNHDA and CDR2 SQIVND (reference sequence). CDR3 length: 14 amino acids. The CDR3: CASKVTGNTYEQYF. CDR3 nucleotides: TGTGCCAGTAAGGTGACGGGAAATACCTACGAGCAGTACTTC.

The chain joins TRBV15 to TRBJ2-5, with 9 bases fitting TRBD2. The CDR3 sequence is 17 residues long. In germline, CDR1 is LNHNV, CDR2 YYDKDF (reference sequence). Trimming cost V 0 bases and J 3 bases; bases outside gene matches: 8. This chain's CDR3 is CATSRDGLAGIEETQYF. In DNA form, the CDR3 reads TGTGCCACCAGCAGAGATGGGCTAGCGGGGATCGAAGAGACCCAGTACTTC.

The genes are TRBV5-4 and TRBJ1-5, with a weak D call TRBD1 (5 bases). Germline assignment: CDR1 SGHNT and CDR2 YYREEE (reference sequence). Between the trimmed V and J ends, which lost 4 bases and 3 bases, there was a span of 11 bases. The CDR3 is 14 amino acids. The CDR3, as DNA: TGTGCCAGCAGCCGGGTGGGGGACAATCAGCCCCAGCATTTT. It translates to CASSRVGDNQPQHF. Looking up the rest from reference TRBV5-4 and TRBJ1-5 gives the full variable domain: ETGVTQSPTHLIKTRGQQVTLRCSSQSGHNTVSWYQQALGQGPQFIFQYYREEENGRGNFPPRFSGLQFPNYSSELNVNALELDDSALYLCASSRVGDNQPQHFGDGTRLSIL.

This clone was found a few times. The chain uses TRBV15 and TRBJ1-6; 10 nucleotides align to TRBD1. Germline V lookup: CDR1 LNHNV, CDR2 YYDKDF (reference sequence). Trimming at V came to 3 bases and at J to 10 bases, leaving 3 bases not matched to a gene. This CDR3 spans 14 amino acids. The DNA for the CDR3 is TGTGCCACCAGCAGGGGACAGGGGTACTCACCCCTCCACTTT. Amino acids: CATSRGQGYSPLHF.

As DNA, the CDR3 is TGTGCCAGCAGTTACGACGATAATTCACCCCTCCACTTT. This sequence encodes CASSYDDNSPLHF. The chain is built from TRBV6-5 and TRBJ1-6; D gene ambiguous. The germline V gene has CDR1 MNHEY and CDR2 SVGAGI. Trimming pared 2 bases from V and 5 bases from J, leaving 4 bases between. The CDR3 loop spans 13 amino acids.

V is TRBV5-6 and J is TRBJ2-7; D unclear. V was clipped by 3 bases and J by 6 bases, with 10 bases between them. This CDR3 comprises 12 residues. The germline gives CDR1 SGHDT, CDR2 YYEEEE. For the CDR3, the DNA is TGTGCCAGCAGCTCCCTAACTCCCGAGCAGTACTTC. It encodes CASSSLTPEQYF. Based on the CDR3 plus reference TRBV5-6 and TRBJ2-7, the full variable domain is DAGVTQSPTHLIKTRGQQVTLRCSPKSGHDTVSWYQQALGQGPQFIFQYYEEEERQRGNFPDRFSGHQFPNYSSELNVNALLLGDSALYLCASSSLTPEQYFGPGTRLTVT.